The present entry profiles one T cell receptor beta chain with its context. Its cognate antigen has yet to be identified. Per-nucleotide qualities are absent, and no much larger clonotype sits a single base away. CDR1 and CDR2, per the germline V gene, are MNHEY and SVGAGI. CDR3 length: 14 amino acids, cysteine to phenylalanine. Left in the record is the CDR3 DNA by itself, 42 bases read in frame from the first base. V and J are truncated by 0 bases and 4 bases respectively, leaving an intervening sequence of 9 bases. These data belong to a study of control samples from healthy donors and cancer patients (dated by TCRdb to 2020 to 2022). Libraries were prepared through the immunoSEQ multiplex PCR assay. TCRdb provides this immuneACCESS table in a form limited to in-frame rearrangements. Some clones are lacking; in checked studies, under half of them reflect an unresolved V gene, and why the rest are absent is not known. The sample table lists under 70,000 clones, around 90% of them with a count of one. Around 15% of the sample lies in the top ten.

The chain uses TRBV6-5 and TRBJ2-5; matching of 5 bases hints at TRBD2 as the D gene. The sequence was collected from a man in his 60s with head and neck cancer. The sequencing sample was made of PBMCs. The encoded CDR3 is CASSYSFEGETQYF. The DNA sequence is given as TGTGCCAGCAGTTACTCGTTCGAGGGAGAGACCCAGTACTTC.